A selection of T cell receptor beta chains follows, all from one sample in a study of cytomegalovirus exposure and HLA in healthy donors. This table comes from immunoSEQ multiplex PCR, and its TCRdb copy is limited to in-frame clones, with some not included. The sample comprises about 140,000 clones, around four fifths of which are singletons, and around 2% rests with the top ten. Sequences were obtained from PBMCs. The receptor set was obtained from a man aged 30 to 45 in good health and CMV-seronegative. The CDR3 runs from the conserved cysteine through the conserved F or W. D genes are given only for firm matches. Rows give clone size only sometimes, using once, few, many, or a class for an expanded clone.

V: TRBV6-6
D: TRBD1
J: TRBJ1-3
size: -
CDR3: CASRPPGTGSGNTIYF
DNA: TGTGCCAGCAGGCCCCCCGGGACAGGGTCTGGAAACACCATATATTTT

V: TRBV27
D: TRBD2
J: TRBJ2-1
size: -
CDR3: CASRGLAYNEQFF
DNA: TGTGCCAGCAGGGGACTAGCCTACAATGAGCAGTTCTTC

V: TRBV2
D: TRBD1
J: TRBJ1-2
size: -
CDR3: CASSEIVGQGLGYGYTF
DNA: TGTGCCAGCAGTGAGATTGTCGGACAGGGGCTAGGCTATGGCTACACCTTC

V: TRBV7-6
D: -
J: TRBJ2-7
size: -
CDR3: CASSPQRVGYEQYF
DNA: TGTGCCAGCAGCCCCCAGCGGGTGGGGTACGAGCAGTACTTC

V: TRBV4-1
D: -
J: TRBJ2-7
size: -
CDR3: CASSPTGTSSYEQYF
DNA: TGCGCCAGCAGCCCGACAGGGACTAGCTCCTACGAGCAGTACTTC

V: TRBV19
D: TRBD2
J: TRBJ2-7
size: -
CDR3: CASSAGGPYEQYF
DNA: TGTGCCAGCTCGGCGGGGGGACCCTACGAGCAGTACTTC

V: TRBV19
D: -
J: TRBJ1-5
size: -
CDR3: CASSILPPGGQPQNF
DNA: TGTGCCAGTAGTATACTGCCCCCAGGAGGTCAGCCCCAGAATTTT

V: TRBV2
D: TRBD2
J: TRBJ2-1
size: -
CDR3: CASSETSSYNEQFF
DNA: TGTGCCAGCAGTGAGACTAGCAGTTACAATGAGCAGTTCTTC

V: TRBV15
D: -
J: TRBJ1-2
size: -
CDR3: CATSRDKGQGYGYTF
DNA: TGTGCCACCAGCAGAGATAAGGGACAAGGTTATGGCTACACCTTC

V: TRBV5-1
D: -
J: TRBJ2-5
size: -
CDR3: CASSLARGSETQYF
DNA: TGCGCCAGCAGCTTGGCACGGGGTTCGGAGACCCAGTACTTC

V: TRBV2
D: -
J: TRBJ1-1
size: few
CDR3: CASRATSSEAFF
DNA: TGTGCCAGCAGGGCCACAAGTTCTGAAGCTTTCTTT

V: TRBV5-1
D: -
J: TRBJ1-2
size: few
CDR3: CASSLGTANYGYTF
DNA: TGCGCCAGCAGCTTGGGGACAGCAAACTATGGCTACACCTTC

V: TRBV5-5
D: -
J: TRBJ1-2
size: once
CDR3: CASRPDAPSLSYHGYTF
DNA: TGTGCCAGCAGACCCGACGCCCCGTCACTAAGTTATCATGGCTACACCTTC

V: TRBV11-2
D: -
J: TRBJ2-7
size: few
CDR3: CASSLAQGNEQYF
DNA: TGTGCCAGCAGCTTAGCACAGGGTAACGAGCAGTACTTC